Listed below are T cell receptor beta chains from one sample, sequenced in a study of CD8 T cells in ankylosing spondylitis. Via MiXCR, TCRdb re-called the 5' RACE reads, giving one row per CDR3 protein. Of a few hundred thousand distinct CDR3 sequences in the sample, 15% to 20% were seen once. Sequences were obtained from blood, either unsorted or a sorted T cell fraction (not recorded which). The receptor set was obtained from a male donor with ankylosing spondylitis. Each CDR3 is given with its conserved first and last residue. Fields, in order: CDR3 length, V gene, J gene, clone size, D gene, CDR3 DNA, CDR3 protein. D genes are given only for firm matches. A row's size may be missing; if present it is once, few, many or a size class.

16,TRBV4-2,TRBJ2-1,few,TRBD2,TGTGCCAGCAGCCAAGATCCAGCGGGGGGGGTCAAGGTGCAGTTCTTC,CASSQDPAGGVKVQFF
13,TRBV5-1,TRBJ2-3,many,.,TGCGCCAGCCTCCCCCCCTCCGGAGATACGCAGTATTTT,CASLPPSGDTQYF
14,TRBV12-3/TRBV12-4,TRBJ1-2,few,.,TGTGCCAGCAGTCCCCGGACCCCTCTCGATGGCTACACCTTC,CASSPRTPLDGYTF
14,TRBV5-6,TRBJ1-1,.,.,TGTGCCAGCATCCTCTGGGGGGTTGACACTGAAGCTTTCTTT,CASILWGVDTEAFF
15,TRBV4-3,TRBJ2-1,.,TRBD2,TGCGCCAGCAGCCAAGGTAGCGGGAGATTCAATGAGCAGTTCTTC,CASSQGSGRFNEQFF
13,TRBV9,TRBJ1-5,.,TRBD1,TGTGCCAGCAGCTTTTCAGGGGGTCAGCCCCAGCATTTT,CASSFSGGQPQHF
12,TRBV29-1,TRBJ1-2,.,.,TGCAGCGTTGATCAGGGGTTGCGTGGCTACACCTTC,CSVDQGLRGYTF
16,TRBV5-1,TRBJ1-4,.,.,TGCGCCAGCAGCTTAGGCGACATATCAACTAATGAAAAACTGTTTTTT,CASSLGDISTNEKLFF
15,TRBV10-3,TRBJ2-3,.,TRBD1,TGTGCCATCACCCGAGCAGGGGGCAACACAGATACGCAGTATTTT,CAITRAGGNTDTQYF
15,TRBV4-1,TRBJ2-7,few,.,TGCGCCAGCAGCCAAGTTGAAGATCGGGTCTACGAGCAGTACTTC,CASSQVEDRVYEQYF
12,TRBV30,TRBJ2-1,few,.,TGTGCCTGGGAGGGCATTTACAATGAGCAGTTCTTC,CAWEGIYNEQFF
14,TRBV10-3,TRBJ2-5,many,.,TGTGCCATCAGTGAGAGCTGGGGGCAAGAGACCCAGTACTTC,CAISESWGQETQYF
14,TRBV7-9,TRBJ2-1,.,.,TGTGCCAGCAGCTCCAGGCCGAGTAACAATGAGCAGTTCTTC,CASSSRPSNNEQFF
14,TRBV28,TRBJ2-1,.,TRBD2,TGTGCCACCCGACGGGGGGACCCCTACAATGAGCAGTTCTTC,CATRRGDPYNEQFF
14,TRBV7-2,TRBJ2-7,few,TRBD2,TGTGCCAGCAGCCTCGGGACTACCTCCTACGAGCAGTACTTC,CASSLGTTSYEQYF
13,TRBV4-1,TRBJ2-7,few,.,TGTGCCAGCAGCCAAGTCGGGACTTACGAGCAGTACTTC,CASSQVGTYEQYF
14,TRBV15,TRBJ2-1,few,.,TGTGCCACCAGCAGAGAGGACTCCGTCAATGAGCAGTTCTTC,CATSREDSVNEQFF
13,TRBV5-6,TRBJ1-1,few,.,TGTGCCAGCAGCTTTAGCCAGAACACTGAAGCTTTCTTT,CASSFSQNTEAFF
13,TRBV6-1,TRBJ2-7,few,.,TGTGCCAGCAGCCCAATCAGTGATTACGAGCAGTACTTC,CASSPISDYEQYF
14,TRBV4-3,TRBJ1-2,many,.,TGCGCCAGCAGCCAAGATAGGCAGGCCTATGGCTACACCTTC,CASSQDRQAYGYTF
16,TRBV6-1,TRBJ2-1,.,.,TGTGCCAGCAGGCGTTCTAGGGAGACCTCCTACAATGAGCAGTTCTTC,CASRRSRETSYNEQFF
14,TRBV3-1,TRBJ2-7,few,.,TGTGCCAGCAGCCAAGATAGACCCGAATACGAGCAGTACTTC,CASSQDRPEYEQYF
15,TRBV30,TRBJ2-3,.,TRBD2,TGTGCCTGGAGTGTACTAGCGGTTAGCACAGATACGCAGTATTTT,CAWSVLAVSTDTQYF
15,TRBV12-3/TRBV12-4,TRBJ2-5,few,TRBD1,TGTGCCAGCAGCTCACCGGGACAGGACACAGAGACCCAGTACTTC,CASSSPGQDTETQYF
15,TRBV9,TRBJ2-2,.,TRBD1,TGTGCCAGCAGCGTAGGGACAGGGAGCACCGGGGAGCTGTTTTTT,CASSVGTGSTGELFF
11,TRBV20-1,TRBJ2-4,few,.,TGCAGTGCTAGAGATGGGGTCCTTCAGTACTTC,CSARDGVLQYF
15,TRBV4-3,TRBJ1-2,.,.,TGCGCCAGCAGCCCTCAGGCGGCCGGAGACTATGGCTACACCTTC,CASSPQAAGDYGYTF
14,TRBV4-1,TRBJ2-7,few,TRBD2,TGCGCCAGCAGCCAAGGGGCGGGAGCAGTCGAGCAGTACTTC,CASSQGAGAVEQYF
14,TRBV11-2,TRBJ2-7,few,.,TGTGCCAGCAGCATCGCGACGGGGGTTAACGAGCAGTACTTC,CASSIATGVNEQYF
13,TRBV5-1,TRBJ2-3,few,.,TGCGCCAGCAGCTCGATTAGCACAGATACGCAGTATTTT,CASSSISTDTQYF
13,TRBV7-8,TRBJ1-5,few,.,TGTGCCAGCAGCTTAGACAGTTATCAGCCCCAGCATTTT,CASSLDSYQPQHF
14,TRBV24-1,TRBJ2-1,.,.,TGTGCCACCAGTGACCTCGCGGACAGCCAAGAGCAGTTCTTC,CATSDLADSQEQFF
12,TRBV12-3/TRBV12-4,TRBJ1-1,few,.,TGTGCCAGCAGCTCCGATTTAGTCGTAGCTTTCTTT,CASSSDLVVAFF
18,TRBV6-1,TRBJ2-3,.,TRBD2,TGTGCCAGCAGCCCAAGTCTAGCGGGAGATTTCACGACAGATACGCAGTATTTT,CASSPSLAGDFTTDTQYF
13,TRBV19,TRBJ2-7,.,.,TGTGCCAGTAGTATAGTTTCCGGGGTCGAGCAGTACTTC,CASSIVSGVEQYF
14,TRBV7-8,TRBJ2-5,.,.,TGTGCCAGCAGCTCCGGACCCAAAGTCGGGACCCAGTACTTC,CASSSGPKVGTQYF
14,TRBV2,TRBJ2-5,few,TRBD2,TGTGCCAGCAGTTTAAGCGGGAGATCTGAGACCCAGTACTTC,CASSLSGRSETQYF
15,TRBV28,TRBJ2-1,.,.,TGTGCCAGCAGTTCACTGGACAGTCCCTACAATGAGCAGTTCTTC,CASSSLDSPYNEQFF